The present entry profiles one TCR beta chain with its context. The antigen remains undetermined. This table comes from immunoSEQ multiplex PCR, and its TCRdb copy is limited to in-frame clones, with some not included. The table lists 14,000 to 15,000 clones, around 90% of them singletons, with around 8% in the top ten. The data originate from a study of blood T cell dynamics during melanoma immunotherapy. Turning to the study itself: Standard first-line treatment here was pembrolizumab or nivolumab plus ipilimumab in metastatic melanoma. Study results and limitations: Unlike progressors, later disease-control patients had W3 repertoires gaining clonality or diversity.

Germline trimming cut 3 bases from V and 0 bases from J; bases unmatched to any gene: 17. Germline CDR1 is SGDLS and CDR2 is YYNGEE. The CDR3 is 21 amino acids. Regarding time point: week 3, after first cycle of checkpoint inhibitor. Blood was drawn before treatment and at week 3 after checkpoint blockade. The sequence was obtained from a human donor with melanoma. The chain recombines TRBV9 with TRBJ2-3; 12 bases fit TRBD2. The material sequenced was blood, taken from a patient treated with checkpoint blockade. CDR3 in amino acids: CASSASQLTSGRWFSTDTQYF. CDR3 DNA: TGTGCCAGCAGCGCTTCCCAGCTGACTAGCGGGAGATGGTTTAGCACAGATACGCAGTATTTT.